This TCR beta chain derives from a study of identical twins. Whole-study results and caveats: Carriage of fewer insertions was seen in abundant cord blood beta clonotypes, whereas memory repertoires showed none.

About this clonotype: Its antigen is undetermined.

Germline CDR1 ENHRY, CDR2 SYGVKD. Trimming at V came to 0 bases and at J to 4 bases, leaving 6 bases not matched to a gene. The CDR3 spans 16 residues. TCRdb reprocessed the 5' RACE reads with MiXCR, giving one entry per CDR3 protein. The sample has about 430,000 distinct CDR3 sequences, approximately 18% seen once; the top ten hold more than 10%. The rearrangement uses TRBV10-3 and TRBJ2-7; 10 nucleotides align to TRBD1. Sequencing used naive T cells sorted from blood. The clonotype originates from a man aged 50 to 59 in good health. CDR3 amino acids: CAISESLGQGLYEQYF. The CDR3 bases are TGTGCCATCAGTGAGTCGCTGGGACAGGGGTTATACGAGCAGTACTTC.